The source of this T cell receptor beta chain is a study of blood T cell repertoires in COVID-19. Study summary: Specimens from acute and convalescent COVID-19 originated in the United States, Italy and Spain. The cDNA or gDNA used as material had been derived from T cells, B-cell-depleted T cells, or PBMCs.

In the authors' workflow: From reference gene primer amplification, estimates of nucleated cell counts were derived. Clones were read by immunoSEQ multiplex PCR, and TCRdb kept only the in-frame ones, dropping some. V, J and clone size are those of that table, while D and trimming were read from the DNA. The profile shows hundreds of thousands of clones, around 90% of them singletons. Germline V gene lookup returns CDR1 MNHNY and CDR2 SVGAGI (reference sequence). The V end was cut by 8 bases, the J end by 7 bases, with 12 bases between. The CDR3 runs 12 residues. Source material: peripheral blood. The J gene is TRBJ2-1, the V gene TRBV6-6; D might be TRBD2 (6 bases). The clonotype originates from a human donor in a cohort sampled during active COVID-19. DNA of the CDR3: TGTGCCAGCTCGGGAGCTCAGAATGAGCAGTTCTTC. This sequence encodes CASSGAQNEQFF.